This TCR beta chain is drawn from a study of cytomegalovirus exposure and HLA in healthy donors. Comments on this clone: What it binds is unknown.

A multiplex PCR was run with 60 Vbeta primers and 13 Jbeta primers. The repertoire was sequenced with immunoSEQ multiplex PCR; TCRdb's copy has only in-frame clones and lacks some. This sample has 200,000 or so clones, with roughly 80% found just once. Study-wide results and limits: V segments that were indistinguishable, TRBV6-2 and TRBV6-3 among them, were omitted from analysis. One variant, a missense change in DCLRE1C, was linked in a later analysis to TCR beta V- and J-gene trimming.

V shed 1 base, J shed 1 base, and the junction held 6 bases outside the gene matches. The CDR3 runs to 18 residues. The V gene's germline CDR1 is SQVTM and CDR2 ANQGSEA. The sequencing sample was made of PBMCs. This chain joins TRBV29-1 and TRBJ2-3; 15 bases line up with TRBD2. The sequence was collected from a man aged 25 to 40 in good health and CMV-seronegative. For the CDR3, the DNA is TGCAGCGTTGAAGGGGGACTAGCGGGGGGACTTCGCACAGATACGCAGTATTTT. Its translation is CSVEGGLAGGLRTDTQYF.